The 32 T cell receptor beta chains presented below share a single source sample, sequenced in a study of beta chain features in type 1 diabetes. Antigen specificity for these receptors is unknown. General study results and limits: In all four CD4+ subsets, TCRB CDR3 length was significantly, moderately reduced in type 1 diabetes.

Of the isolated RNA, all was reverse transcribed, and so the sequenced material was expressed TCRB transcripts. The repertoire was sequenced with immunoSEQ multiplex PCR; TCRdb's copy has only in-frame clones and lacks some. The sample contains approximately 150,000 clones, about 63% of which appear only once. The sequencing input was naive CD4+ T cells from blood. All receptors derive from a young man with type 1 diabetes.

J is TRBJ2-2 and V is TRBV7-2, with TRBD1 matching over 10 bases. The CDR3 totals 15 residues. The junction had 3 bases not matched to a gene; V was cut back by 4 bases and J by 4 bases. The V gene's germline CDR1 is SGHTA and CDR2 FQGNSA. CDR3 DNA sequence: TGTGCCAGCAGCTCGTGGACAGGGGGCACCGGGGAGCTGTTTTTT. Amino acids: CASSSWTGGTGELFF.

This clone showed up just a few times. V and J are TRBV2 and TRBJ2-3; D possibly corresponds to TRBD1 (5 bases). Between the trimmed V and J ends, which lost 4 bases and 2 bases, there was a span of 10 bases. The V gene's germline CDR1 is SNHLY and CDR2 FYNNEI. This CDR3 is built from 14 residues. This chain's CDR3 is CASSVRELTDTQYF. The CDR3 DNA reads TGTGCCAGCAGTGTCAGGGAACTCACAGATACGCAGTATTTT.

For the CDR3, the DNA is TGTGCCAGCAGCCCCTCTGAGGGCTCCTACAATGAGCAGTTCTTC. This gives the protein CASSPSEGSYNEQFF. This chain uses TRBV7-9 with TRBJ2-1; a weak D match, TRBD2 (5 bases). The CDR3 spans 15 residues. Germline lookup yields CDR1 SEHNR and CDR2 FQNEAQ (reference sequence). Trimming removed 5 bases from V and 0 bases from J, with 11 bases in between.

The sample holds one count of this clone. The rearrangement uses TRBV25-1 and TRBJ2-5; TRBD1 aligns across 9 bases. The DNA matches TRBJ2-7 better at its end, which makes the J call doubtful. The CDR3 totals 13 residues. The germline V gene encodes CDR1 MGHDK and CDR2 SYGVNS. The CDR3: CASRGTGRHEQYF. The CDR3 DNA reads TGTGCCAGCAGGGGGACAGGGAGGCACGAGCAGTACTTC.

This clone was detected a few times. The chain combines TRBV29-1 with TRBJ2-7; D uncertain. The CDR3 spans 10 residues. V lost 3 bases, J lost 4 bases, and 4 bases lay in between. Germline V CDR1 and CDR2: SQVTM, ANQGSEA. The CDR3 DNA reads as TGCAGCGTTGATTGGTACGAGCAGTACTTC. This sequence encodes CSVDWYEQYF.

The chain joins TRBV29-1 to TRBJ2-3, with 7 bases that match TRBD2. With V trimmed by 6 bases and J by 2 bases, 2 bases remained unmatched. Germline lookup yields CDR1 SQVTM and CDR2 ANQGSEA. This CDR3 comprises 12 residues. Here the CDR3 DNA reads TGCAGCGTCGGGGGGTACACAGATACGCAGTATTTT. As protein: CSVGGYTDTQYF.

The CDR3 region has the DNA TGTGCCAGCAGCTTGGTGGGCGTGTACACCGGGGAGCTGTTTTTT. Translation: CASSLVGVYTGELFF. The chain carries TRBV5-4 and TRBJ2-2; D is undetermined. Germline V lookup: CDR1 SGHNT, CDR2 YYREEE (reference sequence). Between the trimmed V and J ends, which lost 0 bases and 3 bases, there was a span of 9 bases. This CDR3 has 15 residues.

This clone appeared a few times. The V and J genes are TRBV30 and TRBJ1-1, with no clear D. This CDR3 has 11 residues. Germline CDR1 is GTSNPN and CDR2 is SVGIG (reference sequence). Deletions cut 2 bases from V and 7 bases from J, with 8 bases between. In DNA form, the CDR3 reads TGTGCCTGGAGTTCCAAACTTGAAGCTTTCTTT. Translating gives CAWSSKLEAFF.

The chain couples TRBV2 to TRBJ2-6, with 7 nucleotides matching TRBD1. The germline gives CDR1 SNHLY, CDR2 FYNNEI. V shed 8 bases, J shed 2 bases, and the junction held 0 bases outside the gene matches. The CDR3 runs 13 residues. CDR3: CASQGAGANVLTF. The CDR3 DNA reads TGTGCCAGCCAGGGGGCTGGGGCCAACGTCCTGACTTTC.

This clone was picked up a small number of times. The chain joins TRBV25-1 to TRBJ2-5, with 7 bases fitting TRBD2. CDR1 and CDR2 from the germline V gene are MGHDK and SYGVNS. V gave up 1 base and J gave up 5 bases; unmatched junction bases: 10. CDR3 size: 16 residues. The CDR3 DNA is TGTGCCAGCAGTGAATGGGCGGGGGTACAGGTGGAGACCCAGTACTTC. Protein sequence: CASSEWAGVQVETQYF.

In nucleotides, the CDR3 is TGTGCCAGCAGCTTAAGGACGGGGATCTTGGAGCAGTTCTTC. Amino acid sequence: CASSLRTGILEQFF. The chain carries TRBV11-2 and TRBJ2-1; tentatively, D is TRBD2 (5 bases). V gave up 2 bases and J gave up 10 bases, with 15 bases separating them. This CDR3 has 14 residues. Germline CDR1 is SGHAT and CDR2 is FQNNGV.

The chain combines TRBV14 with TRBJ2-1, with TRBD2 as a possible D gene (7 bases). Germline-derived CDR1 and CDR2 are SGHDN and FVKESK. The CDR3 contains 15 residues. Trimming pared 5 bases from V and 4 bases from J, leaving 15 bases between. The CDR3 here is CASSTGASGYNEQFF. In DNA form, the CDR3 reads TGTGCCAGCAGCACGGGGGCTAGCGGATACAATGAGCAGTTCTTC.

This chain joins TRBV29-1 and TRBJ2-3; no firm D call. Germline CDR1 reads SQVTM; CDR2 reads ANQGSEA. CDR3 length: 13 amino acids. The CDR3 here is CSAIPGSTDTQYF. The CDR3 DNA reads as TGCAGTGCGATCCCGGGTAGCACAGATACGCAGTATTTT.

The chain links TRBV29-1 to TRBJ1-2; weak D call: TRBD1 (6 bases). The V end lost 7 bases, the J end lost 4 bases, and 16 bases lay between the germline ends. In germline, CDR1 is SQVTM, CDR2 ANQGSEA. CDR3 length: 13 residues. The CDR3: CSATPGQGYGYTF. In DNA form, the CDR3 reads TGCAGCGCTACACCGGGACAAGGCTATGGCTACACCTTC.

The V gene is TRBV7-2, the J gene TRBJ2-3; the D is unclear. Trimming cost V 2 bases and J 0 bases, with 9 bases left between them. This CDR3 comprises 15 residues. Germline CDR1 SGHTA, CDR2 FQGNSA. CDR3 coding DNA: TGTGCCAGCAGCTTACTCTTACTTAGCACAGATACGCAGTATTTT. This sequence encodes CASSLLLLSTDTQYF. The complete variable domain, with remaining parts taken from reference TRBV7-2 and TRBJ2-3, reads GAGVSQSPSNKVTEKGKDVELRCDPISGHTALYWYRQSLGQGLEFLIYFQGNSAPDKSGLPSDRFSAERTGGSVSTLTIQRTQQEDSAVYLCASSLLLLSTDTQYFGPGTRLTVL.

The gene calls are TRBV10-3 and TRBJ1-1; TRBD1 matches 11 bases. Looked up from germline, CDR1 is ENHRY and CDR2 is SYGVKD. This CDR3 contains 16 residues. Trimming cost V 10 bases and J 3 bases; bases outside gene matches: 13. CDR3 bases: TGTGCCAGCAAAACTGGACAGGGGGCTAGAGACACTGAAGCTTTCTTT. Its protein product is CASKTGQGARDTEAFF.

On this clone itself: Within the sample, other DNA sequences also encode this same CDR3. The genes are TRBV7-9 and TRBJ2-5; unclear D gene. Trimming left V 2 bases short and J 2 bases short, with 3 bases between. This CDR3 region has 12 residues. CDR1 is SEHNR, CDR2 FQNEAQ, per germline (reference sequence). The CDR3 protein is CASSLRQETQYF. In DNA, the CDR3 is TGTGCCAGCAGCTTACGGCAAGAGACCCAGTACTTC.

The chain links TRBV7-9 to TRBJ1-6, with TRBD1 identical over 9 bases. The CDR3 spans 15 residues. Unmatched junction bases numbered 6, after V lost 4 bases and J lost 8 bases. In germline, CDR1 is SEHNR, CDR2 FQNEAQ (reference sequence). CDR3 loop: CASSSPGQGDSPLHF. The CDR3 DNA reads TGTGCCAGCAGCTCTCCGGGACAGGGAGATTCACCCCTCCACTTT.

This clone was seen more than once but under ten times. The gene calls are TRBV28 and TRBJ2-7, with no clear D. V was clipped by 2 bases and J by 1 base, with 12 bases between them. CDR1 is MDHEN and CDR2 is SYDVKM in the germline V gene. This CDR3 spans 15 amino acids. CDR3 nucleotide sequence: TGTGCCAGCAGTTTAGGCACCGTACTATCCTACGAGCAGTACTTC. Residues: CASSLGTVLSYEQYF.

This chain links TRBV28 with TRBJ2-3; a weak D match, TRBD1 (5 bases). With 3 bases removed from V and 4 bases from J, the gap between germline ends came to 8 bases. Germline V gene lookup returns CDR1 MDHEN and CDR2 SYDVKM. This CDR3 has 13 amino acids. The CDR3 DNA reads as TGTGCCAGCAGTTTGCAGGGTCCAGATACGCAGTATTTT. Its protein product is CASSLQGPDTQYF.

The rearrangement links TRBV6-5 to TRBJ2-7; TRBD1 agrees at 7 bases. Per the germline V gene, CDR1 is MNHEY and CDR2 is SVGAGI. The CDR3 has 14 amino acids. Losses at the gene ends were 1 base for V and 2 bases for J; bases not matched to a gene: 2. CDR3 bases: TGTGCCAGCAGTTACTTGGGACAGACCTACGAGCAGTACTTC. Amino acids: CASSYLGQTYEQYF.

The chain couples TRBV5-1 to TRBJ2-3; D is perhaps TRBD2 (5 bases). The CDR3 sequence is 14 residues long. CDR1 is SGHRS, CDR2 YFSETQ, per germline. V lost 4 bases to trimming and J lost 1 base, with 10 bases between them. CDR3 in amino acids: CASSGTSGTDTQYF. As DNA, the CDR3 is TGCGCCAGCAGCGGAACTAGTGGCACAGATACGCAGTATTTT.

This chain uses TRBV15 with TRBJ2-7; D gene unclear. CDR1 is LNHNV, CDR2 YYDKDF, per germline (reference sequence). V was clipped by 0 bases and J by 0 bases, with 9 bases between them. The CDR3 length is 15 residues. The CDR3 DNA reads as TGTGCCACCAGCAGAGATTCCCGGAGCTCCTACGAGCAGTACTTC. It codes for CATSRDSRSSYEQYF.

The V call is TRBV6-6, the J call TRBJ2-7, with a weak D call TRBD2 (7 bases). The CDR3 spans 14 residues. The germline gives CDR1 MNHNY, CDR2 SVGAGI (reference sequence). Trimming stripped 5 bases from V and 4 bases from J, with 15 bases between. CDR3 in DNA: TGTGCCAGCAGTCCCTGGGAGGGGGAGTACGAGCAGTACTTC. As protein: CASSPWEGEYEQYF.

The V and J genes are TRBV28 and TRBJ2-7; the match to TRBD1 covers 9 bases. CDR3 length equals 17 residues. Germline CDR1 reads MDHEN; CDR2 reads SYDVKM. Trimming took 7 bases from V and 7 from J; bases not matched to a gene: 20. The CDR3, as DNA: TGTGCCAGCATCAGGGGTGACAGGGGGATGGAATTTCAAGAGCAGTACTTC. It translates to CASIRGDRGMEFQEQYF.

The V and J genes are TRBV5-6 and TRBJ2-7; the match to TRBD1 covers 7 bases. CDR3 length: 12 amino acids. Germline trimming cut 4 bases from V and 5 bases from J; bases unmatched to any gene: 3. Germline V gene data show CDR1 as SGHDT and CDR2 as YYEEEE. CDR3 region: CASSPGQDEQYF. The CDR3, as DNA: TGTGCCAGCAGCCCTGGACAGGACGAGCAGTACTTC.

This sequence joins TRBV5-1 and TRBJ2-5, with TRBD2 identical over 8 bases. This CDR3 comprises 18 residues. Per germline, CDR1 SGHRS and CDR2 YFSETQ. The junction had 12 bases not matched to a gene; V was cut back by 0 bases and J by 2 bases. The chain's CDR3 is CASSLGGLTSDRQETQYF. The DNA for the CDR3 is TGCGCCAGCAGCTTGGGGGGATTGACTAGCGACCGACAAGAGACCCAGTACTTC.

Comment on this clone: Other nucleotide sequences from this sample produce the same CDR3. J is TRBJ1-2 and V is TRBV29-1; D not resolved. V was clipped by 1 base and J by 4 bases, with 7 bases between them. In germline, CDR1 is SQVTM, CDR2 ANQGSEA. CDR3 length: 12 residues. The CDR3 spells CSVEGGTYGYTF. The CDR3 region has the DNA TGCAGCGTTGAAGGCGGCACCTATGGCTACACCTTC.

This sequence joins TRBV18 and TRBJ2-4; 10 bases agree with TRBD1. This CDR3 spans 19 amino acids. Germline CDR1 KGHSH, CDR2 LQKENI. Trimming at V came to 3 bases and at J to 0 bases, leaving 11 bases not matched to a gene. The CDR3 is CASSPNSPGTGEAKNIQYF. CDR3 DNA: TGTGCCAGCTCACCCAACTCCCCGGGGACAGGGGAAGCCAAAAACATTCAGTACTTC.

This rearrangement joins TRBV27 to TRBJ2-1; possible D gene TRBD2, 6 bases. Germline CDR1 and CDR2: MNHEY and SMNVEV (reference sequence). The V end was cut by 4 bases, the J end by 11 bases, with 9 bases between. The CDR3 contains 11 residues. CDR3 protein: CASSSGGKQFF. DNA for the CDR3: TGTGCCAGCAGTTCCGGGGGAAAGCAGTTCTTC.

The CDR3 region is CASSLGGYSGANVLTF. For the CDR3, the DNA is TGCGCCAGCAGCTTGGGAGGTTACTCTGGGGCCAACGTCCTGACTTTC. V gene TRBV5-1 combines with J gene TRBJ2-6, with D hard to call. V was shortened by 0 bases and J by 0 bases, with 7 bases between the two germline ends. CDR1 SGHRS and CDR2 YFSETQ come from the germline V gene. The CDR3 covers 16 residues.

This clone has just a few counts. CDR3 protein: CASSLVSGVPYEQYF. The CDR3, as DNA: TGTGCCAGCAGCTTAGTCAGCGGAGTTCCCTACGAGCAGTACTTC. V usage is TRBV7-9 and J usage is TRBJ2-7; possibly TRBD2 for D (5 bases). CDR1 and CDR2 (germline): SEHNR, FQNEAQ (reference sequence). The length of the CDR3 is 15 residues. Trimming shortened V by 1 base and J by 2 bases, and 12 bases separated the two germline ends.